This T cell receptor (beta chain) was recovered during a study of early T cells in non-severe SARS-CoV-2 infection. The germline V gene has CDR1 SQVTM and CDR2 ANQGSEA. The CDR3 runs to 15 residues. Trimming stripped 0 bases from V and 0 bases from J, with 9 bases between. A single record per CDR3 protein comes from TCRdb applying MiXCR to the 5' RACE reads. The sample has 60,000 to 80,000 distinct CDR3 sequences; 12% are singletons. V usage is TRBV29-1 and J usage is TRBJ2-4, with D possibly being TRBD1 (5 bases). The sequencing sample was made of whole blood. This clonotype was obtained from an adult who was a healthcare worker with PCR-confirmed SARS-CoV-2 infection or an uninfected control (not recorded which). The CDR3 protein is CSVEDLTVAKNIQYF. In nucleotides, the CDR3 is TGCAGCGTTGAAGACCTGACAGTAGCCAAAAACATTCAGTACTTC.